This T cell receptor beta chain was retrieved from a study of T cell responses to AZD1222 COVID-19 vaccine. Findings of the study overall: Breadth and depth of Spike-specific TCRs rose after two AZD1222 doses.

Here immunoSEQ multiplex PCR was the method, and the copy in TCRdb shows in-frame clones only, minus some. The table has 15,000 to 20,000 clones, 89% seen once. This clone has only one observation. Antigen: not known. The V gene lost 0 bases and the J gene lost 6 bases, with 15 bases spanning the gap. This CDR3 is built from 16 residues. Per the germline V gene, CDR1 is LNHNV and CDR2 is YYDKDF (reference sequence). This sample comprised peripheral blood, obtained 28 days after the second AZD1222 dose. This sequence originates from an adult who received the AZD1222 COVID-19 vaccine. The chain employs TRBV15 and TRBJ2-1; possible D gene TRBD2, 5 bases. The CDR3 sequence is CATSRDSLAFGNEQFF. DNA for the CDR3: TGTGCCACCAGCAGAGATTCCCTAGCCTTCGGCAATGAGCAGTTCTTC.